This entry is about one T cell receptor (beta chain). TCRdb recomputed calls from the 5' RACE reads with MiXCR, one row per CDR3 protein. The sample includes under 14,000 distinct CDR3 sequences, around 22% of them seen just once. The source of the sample is a study of spatial heterogeneity in lung cancer. Across the whole study: Sequence detection consistently recorded a greater number of beta-chain than alpha-chain sequences. Raw sequencing reads included, on average, more than 8.5 appearances of each unique TCR and UMI combination.

Time point defined: sample taken at primary tumor resection. In each case, whole RNA from tumor, nontumor lung or frozen PBMC was sequenced unsorted. About 73 TRACERx patients with early, untreated non-small cell lung cancer donated samples. The CDR3 consists of 13 residues. Germline V lookup: CDR1 GTSNPN, CDR2 SVGIG (reference sequence). V dropped 4 bases and J dropped 15; count of bases not matched to a gene: 14. Here the sequenced sample was PBMCs, taken at surgery. This receptor was obtained from a female donor with early-stage non-small cell lung cancer. The V call is TRBV30, the J call TRBJ2-1; 8 bases are a match to TRBD2. CDR3 protein: CAWISKMGLVAFF. The CDR3 DNA reads TGTGCCTGGATCTCAAAAATGGGACTAGTTGCGTTCTTC.